This TCR beta chain was found in a study of CD8 T cells in Susac syndrome (dated by TCRdb to the late 2010s). Describing the broader study: Among the sequenced Susac syndrome patients, six had clinically active disease and about eight were in clinical remission. Susac syndrome patients were therapy-naive, on corticosteroids (some also receiving IVIg), or on IVIg alone at blood withdrawal. The study used repertoire sequencing to test whether antigen drove CD8+ T cell activation and differentiation in Susac syndrome. The clonality of the CD8+ T cell repertoire was compared across over 10 healthy donors, roughly 14 Susac syndrome patients and under 18 multiple sclerosis patients. What the study reported, not specific to this receptor: Clonal expansion was observed in Susac syndrome CD8+ repertoires, with the highest expansion in CD8+ TEMRA cells and greater expansion in clinically active than in remitting patients. Under 20 and five Susac-specific public clones were found in the total CD8+ and CD8+ TEMRA repertoires, respectively. The number of individuals in the TCR sequencing and HLA analysis was acknowledged as relatively small.

Remarks on this clonotype: It has no known antigen specificity. No much larger clone exists at a distance of one base, and base qualities are not known.

The CDR3 holds 16 amino acids from the cysteine to the phenylalanine. Of all the DNA, just the CDR3 is kept, 48 bases in frame from base 1. V is shortened by 0 bases, J by 1 base, and the region joining them spans 10 bases. CDR1 and CDR2 (LGHNA, YNFKEQ) derive from the germline V gene. RNA was extracted using the RNeasy kit, and about 0.45 to 1 ug of the RNA was reverse transcribed with random hexamers. The immunoSEQ multiplex PCR assay, covering 54 Vbeta and 13 Jbeta segments, was used to amplify TCR beta CDR3 regions. Bias from PCR amplification was corrected by using a synthetic template baseline for primer optimization and for computational correction. For the original study's pipeline: Reads were annotated to V, D and J genes per IMGT and analyzed with immunoSEQ Analyzer, keeping only productive sequences. To calculate clonality, Shannon entropy was normalized by log2 of the number of productive unique sequences and then subtracted from one. Public and private clones were assessed among the 100 most prevalent clones of each patient and control. Susac-specific clones were defined as absent from healthy and MS cohorts, over a thousand published viral clones and other ImmuneACCESS disease sequences. TCRdb trimmed public reads at Q25 via fastp, called clones via MiXCR and kept in-frame beta chains. Here each entry gathers all rows of one CDR3 protein and keeps the most common genes and DNA. The V and J calls shown here were made by TCRdb, not taken from the authors' results. This sample lists more than 95,000 distinct CDR3 sequences; about 95% were detected once. Around 0.21% of the sample is held by the ten biggest clonotypes.

Peripheral blood CD8+ and CD4+ T cells from healthy donors, Susac syndrome patients and multiple sclerosis patients were profiled using high-throughput TCR beta sequencing. Susac syndrome patients met recently defined diagnostic criteria for definite or probable disease. CD8+ TEMRA cells were enriched by FACS, while bulk CD8+ and CD4+ T cells were purified by magnetic negative isolation. Blood was drawn into EDTA tubes, processed within 24 hours, and PBMCs were isolated by density gradient centrifugation. PBMCs intended for TCR sequencing were cryopreserved in liquid nitrogen and were subsequently thawed in a 37 degrees C water bath. The sorted or isolated CD4+, CD8+ and CD8+ TEMRA cells had a purity of 90% or higher.

The V gene is TRBV4-2 and the J gene is TRBJ2-1, and the D gene may be TRBD2, 6 bases matching. The clonotype was recovered from a human donor with Susac syndrome. Material: CD8+ T cells from PBMCs. The DNA reads TGTGCCAGCAGCCAAGAGGCCAGCGGGTCCTACAATGAGCAGTTCTTC. This is translated as CASSQEASGSYNEQFF.